This is a list of T cell receptor beta chains from one sample in a study of identical twins. TCRdb called the 5' RACE reads again in MiXCR, with one record for every CDR3 protein. The repertoire holds 1.5 million to 2 million distinct CDR3 sequences, less than 40% seen once, with 0.25% to 0.3% in the top ten. The sample consisted of cord blood. Receptor source: a newborn girl in good health. CDR3s include the opening cysteine and the closing phenylalanine or tryptophan. The order of the fields is V gene, D gene, clone size, J gene, CDR3 length, CDR3 protein, CDR3 DNA. The D gene is left open where the match is weak. Size is stated for part of the rows, as once, few or many counts, or as a class when the clone is expanded.

>TRBV7-2|.|few|TRBJ2-2|16
CASSLFWQMNTGELFF
TGTGCCAGCAGCTTATTCTGGCAGATGAACACCGGGGAGCTGTTTTTT
>TRBV6-2/TRBV6-3|TRBD1|.|TRBJ1-1|13
CASIKTGGTEAFF
TGTGCCAGCATCAAGACAGGGGGCACTGAAGCTTTCTTT
>TRBV5-1|.|.|TRBJ2-1|16
CASSLDGGSAYNEQFF
TGCGCCAGCAGCTTGGATGGGGGGTCTGCCTACAATGAGCAGTTCTTC
>TRBV12-3/TRBV12-4|.|.|TRBJ2-3|16
CASSLRWGESTDTQYF
TGTGCCAGCAGTTTAAGATGGGGGGAGAGCACAGATACGCAGTATTTT
>TRBV4-1|.|.|TRBJ2-1|15
CASSQDGLPYNEQFF
TGCGCCAGCAGCCAAGACGGATTACCATACAATGAGCAGTTCTTC
>TRBV18|TRBD1|.|TRBJ2-7|15
CASSPVPGQAYEQYF
TGTGCCAGCTCACCAGTCCCGGGACAGGCCTACGAGCAGTACTTC
>TRBV4-1|TRBD2|.|TRBJ2-4|14
CASKGEAGGREQYF
TGCGCCAGCAAAGGGGAAGCGGGGGGGCGAGAGCAGTACTTC
>TRBV3-1|TRBD2|.|TRBJ2-1|12
CASSQSGGARFF
TGTGCCAGCAGTCAAAGCGGGGGGGCTAGGTTCTTC
>TRBV29-1|.|few|TRBJ1-1|14
CSVRLGSRRTEAFF
TGCAGCGTGCGACTTGGCTCCCGTCGGACTGAAGCTTTCTTT
>TRBV2|TRBD2|.|TRBJ2-3|14
CASLEREPGDTQYF
TGTGCCAGCCTTGAGCGGGAGCCGGGAGATACGCAGTATTTT
>TRBV4-1|.|.|TRBJ2-7|15
CASSQGPRGTYEQYF
TGCGCCAGCAGCCAAGGGCCACGGGGCACCTACGAGCAGTACTTC
>TRBV24-1|TRBD2|few|TRBJ2-1|15
CATRPGTSAYNEQFF
TGTGCCACCAGACCCGGGACTAGCGCCTACAATGAGCAGTTCTTC
>TRBV28|TRBD2|many|TRBJ2-7|13
CASFRAGVGEQYF
TGTGCCAGCTTTAGGGCGGGAGTAGGGGAGCAGTACTTC
>TRBV29-1|.|few|TRBJ2-5|11
CSPQWGETQYF
TGCAGCCCCCAATGGGGGGAGACCCAGTACTTC
>TRBV11-2|TRBD1|.|TRBJ2-3|17
CASSLDRQGAGTDTQYF
TGTGCCAGCAGCTTAGATCGACAGGGGGCCGGCACAGATACGCAGTATTTT
>TRBV27|TRBD1|.|TRBJ2-5|16
CASSLNGDRFKMTQYF
TGTGCCAGCAGTTTAAACGGGGACAGGTTCAAGATGACCCAGTACTTC
>TRBV5-5|TRBD1|.|TRBJ1-2|16
CASKRWGYRGGYGYTF
TGTGCCAGCAAGCGGTGGGGATACAGGGGAGGGTATGGCTACACCTTC
>TRBV12-3/TRBV12-4|.|.|TRBJ1-2|18
CASSFAGAGLSGYPGYTF
TGTGCCAGCAGTTTTGCTGGCGCAGGGCTCTCCGGCTATCCGGGCTACACCTTC
>TRBV7-8|.|few|TRBJ2-3|15
CASSHPPSSTDTQYF
TGTGCCAGCAGCCACCCTCCAAGTAGCACAGATACGCAGTATTTT
>TRBV5-1|TRBD1|.|TRBJ2-3|16
CASSSGQGDSTDTQYF
TGCGCCAGCAGCTCGGGACAGGGGGACTCCACAGATACGCAGTATTTT
>TRBV7-2|.|.|TRBJ1-2|13
CASSFAQGYGYTF
TGTGCCAGCAGCTTTGCCCAGGGCTATGGCTACACCTTC
>TRBV4-1|.|once|TRBJ2-7|14
CASSQAVSYNEQYF
TGCGCCAGCAGCCAAGCGGTTTCCTACAATGAGCAGTACTTC
>TRBV5-4|TRBD2|few|TRBJ2-1|15
CASTFGASGVNEQFF
TGTGCCAGCACCTTTGGGGCTAGCGGAGTAAATGAGCAGTTCTTC
>TRBV3-1|TRBD2|.|TRBJ2-7|15
CASSRLLADSDEQYF
TGTGCCAGCAGCCGGCTGCTAGCGGACTCGGACGAGCAGTACTTC
>TRBV5-1|.|once|TRBJ2-5|14
CASRGAGFIETQYF
TGCGCCAGCAGAGGGGCAGGGTTCATAGAGACCCAGTACTTC
>TRBV20-1|TRBD1|.|TRBJ1-2|15
CSARDVGQDGGGYTF
TGCAGTGCTAGAGACGTTGGACAGGACGGGGGTGGCTACACCTTC
>TRBV20-1|TRBD2|.|TRBJ2-7|15
CSARLAGAFGYEQYF
TGCAGTGCCAGACTAGCGGGAGCTTTTGGCTACGAGCAGTACTTC
>TRBV6-6|TRBD1|.|TRBJ2-5|14
CASSYMTGTGWQYF
TGTGCCAGCAGTTACATGACCGGGACAGGGTGGCAGTACTTC
>TRBV24-1|TRBD2|few|TRBJ2-7|22
CATSDPQPGLAGGRTGLNEQYF
TGTGCCACCAGTGATCCTCAACCGGGACTAGCGGGGGGGCGGACAGGTCTAAATGAGCAGTACTTC
>TRBV2|.|.|TRBJ2-1|15
CASSDGGLFYNEQFF
TGTGCCAGCAGTGATGGAGGACTTTTCTACAATGAGCAGTTCTTC
>TRBV28|TRBD1|.|TRBJ2-5|14
CAIQGQAIQETQYF
TGTGCCATCCAAGGACAGGCTATCCAAGAGACCCAGTACTTC
>TRBV27|.|few|TRBJ1-2|13
CASRRHLGGGYTF
TGTGCCAGCAGGCGGCATCTGGGCGGTGGCTACACCTTC
>TRBV29-1|TRBD1|.|TRBJ2-3|12
CSVPDRADTQYF
TGCAGCGTTCCTGACAGGGCAGATACGCAGTATTTT
>TRBV27|TRBD1|few|TRBJ2-7|16
CASRLIRDRGRYEQYF
TGTGCCAGCAGACTAATCCGGGACAGGGGAAGGTACGAGCAGTACTTC
>TRBV19|.|.|TRBJ1-1|16
CASSPRVGVWYTEAFF
TGTGCCAGTAGCCCTAGGGTCGGGGTTTGGTACACTGAAGCTTTCTTT
>TRBV6-1|TRBD1|.|TRBJ2-7|14
CASSASRGSYEQYF
TGTGCCAGCAGTGCGTCCAGGGGGTCCTACGAGCAGTACTTC
>TRBV7-2|.|many|TRBJ1-2|15
CASSLRLTVAYGYTF
TGTGCCAGCAGCTTGCGATTAACAGTGGCCTATGGCTACACCTTC
>TRBV21-1|.|few|TRBJ1-1|14
CASSEPCVGTEAFF
TGTGCCAGCAGCGAACCATGTGTGGGCACTGAAGCTTTCTTT
>TRBV5-1|.|.|TRBJ1-1|14
CASSLEWRSTEAFF
TGCGCCAGCAGCTTGGAGTGGAGGAGCACTGAAGCTTTCTTT
>TRBV7-2|.|few|TRBJ1-1|16
CASSTPRRSGNTEAFF
TGTGCCAGCAGCACTCCGAGGCGGTCTGGGAACACTGAAGCTTTCTTT
>TRBV6-5|TRBD2|few|TRBJ2-1|17
CASSYLTTSGSYNEQFF
TGTGCCAGCAGTTACCTTACGACTAGCGGGAGCTACAATGAGCAGTTCTTC
>TRBV7-2|.|.|TRBJ1-6|15
CASSAYSGRLSPLHF
TGTGCCAGCAGCGCGTACTCGGGACGGCTATCACCCCTCCACTTT
>TRBV7-7|.|.|TRBJ2-1|17
CASSLSLGVSSYNEQFF
TGTGCTAGCAGCTTGTCTTTAGGGGTCAGCTCCTACAATGAGCAGTTCTTC
>TRBV4-1|.|.|TRBJ2-7|15
CASSQVPGPSYEQYF
TGCGCCAGCAGCCAAGTGCCAGGGCCTTCCTACGAGCAGTACTTC
>TRBV6-1|.|few|TRBJ1-6|15
CASSPRGSYNSPLHF
TGTGCCAGCAGCCCCCGGGGGTCCTATAATTCACCCCTCCACTTT
>TRBV25-1|TRBD2|few|TRBJ2-1|17
CASSEVPGLAGYNEQFF
TGTGCCAGCAGTGAAGTCCCGGGACTAGCGGGTTACAATGAGCAGTTCTTC
>TRBV6-2/TRBV6-3|.|.|TRBJ1-2|11
CASSNSGGHTF
TGTGCCAGCAGTAACTCGGGGGGCCACACCTTC
>TRBV12-3/TRBV12-4|.|.|TRBJ2-1|13
CASSRAIWGEQFF
TGTGCCAGCAGCAGGGCCATCTGGGGTGAGCAGTTCTTC
>TRBV20-1|.|.|TRBJ2-3|14
CSARLVGSTDTQYF
TGCAGTGCTAGATTGGTAGGGTCAACAGATACGCAGTATTTT
>TRBV28|TRBD2|.|TRBJ2-7|16
CASSWTSTATFYEQYF
TGTGCCAGCAGTTGGACTAGTACGGCGACATTCTACGAGCAGTACTTC
>TRBV20-1|TRBD2|few|TRBJ2-7|15
CSAGRAGDVWNEQYF
TGCAGTGCTGGGAGAGCGGGAGACGTATGGAACGAGCAGTACTTC
>TRBV4-1|.|.|TRBJ1-5|18
CASSQEPFHREGNQPQHF
TGCGCCAGCAGCCAAGAACCCTTCCACAGGGAGGGGAATCAGCCCCAGCATTTT
>TRBV6-5|TRBD1|few|TRBJ2-5|15
CASSYAGGGKETQYF
TGTGCCAGCAGTTACGCAGGGGGTGGGAAAGAGACCCAGTACTTC
>TRBV20-1|.|once|TRBJ2-5|15
CSARDGEGVWNEQYF
TGCAGTGCTAGAGACGGGGAGGGGGTTTGGAATGAGCAGTACTTC
>TRBV5-4|.|.|TRBJ2-7|15
CASSLEAGTACEQYF
TGTGCCAGCAGCTTGGAAGCGGGCACTGCCTGCGAGCAGTACTTC
>TRBV3-1|.|.|TRBJ2-7|15
CASSQASVSSYEQYF
TGTGCCAGCAGCCAAGCTTCCGTTTCCTCCTACGAGCAGTACTTC
>TRBV10-3|.|few|TRBJ1-4|13
CAIREQGNEKLFF
TGTGCCATCAGGGAACAGGGTAATGAAAAACTGTTTTTT
>TRBV6-1|.|few|TRBJ1-2|15
CASSDAGVGLYGYTF
TGTGCCAGCAGTGACGCCGGTGTGGGGCTATATGGCTACACCTTC
>TRBV20-1|TRBD2|.|TRBJ2-5|14
CSARPSGAQETQYF
TGCAGTGCTCGGCCCAGCGGGGCACAAGAGACCCAGTACTTC
>TRBV4-2|.|few|TRBJ2-1|15
CASSQDRGTSVRQFF
TGTGCCAGCAGCCAAGATAGGGGGACGAGTGTGCGGCAGTTCTTC